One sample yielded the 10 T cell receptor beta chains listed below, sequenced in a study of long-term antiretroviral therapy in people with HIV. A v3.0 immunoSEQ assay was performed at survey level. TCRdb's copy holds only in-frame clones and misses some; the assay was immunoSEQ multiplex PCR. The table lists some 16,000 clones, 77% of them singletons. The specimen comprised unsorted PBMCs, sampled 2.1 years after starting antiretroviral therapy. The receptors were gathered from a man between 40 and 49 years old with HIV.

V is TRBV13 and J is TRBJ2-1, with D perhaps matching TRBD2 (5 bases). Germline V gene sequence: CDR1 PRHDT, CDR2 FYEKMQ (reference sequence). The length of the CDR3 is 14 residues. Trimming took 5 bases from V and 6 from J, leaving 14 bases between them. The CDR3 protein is CASSGGRHPNEQFF. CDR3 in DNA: TGTGCCAGCAGCGGCGGGCGACACCCCAATGAGCAGTTCTTC.

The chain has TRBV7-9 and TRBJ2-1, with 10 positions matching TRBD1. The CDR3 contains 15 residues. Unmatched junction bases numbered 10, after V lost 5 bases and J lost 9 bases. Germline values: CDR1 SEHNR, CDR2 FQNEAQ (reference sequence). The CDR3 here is CASSHRDRGASEQFF. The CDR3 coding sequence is TGTGCCAGCAGCCACCGGGACAGGGGAGCAAGTGAGCAGTTCTTC.

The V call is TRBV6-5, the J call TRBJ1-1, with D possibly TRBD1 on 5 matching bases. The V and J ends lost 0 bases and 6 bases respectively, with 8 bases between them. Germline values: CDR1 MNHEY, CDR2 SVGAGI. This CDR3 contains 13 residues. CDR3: CASSYSGVSEAFF. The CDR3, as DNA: TGTGCCAGCAGTTACTCAGGGGTCTCTGAAGCTTTCTTT.

CDR3 amino acids: CASSSTSGVTYNEQFF. The CDR3 bases are TGTGCCAGTAGTTCCACTAGCGGGGTTACCTACAATGAGCAGTTCTTC. V gene TRBV19 combines with J gene TRBJ2-1; TRBD2 aligns across 10 bases. V lost 5 bases to trimming and J lost 2 bases; unmatched junction nucleotides: 6. Germline V CDR1 and CDR2: LNHDA, SQIVND (reference sequence). This CDR3 region has 16 residues.

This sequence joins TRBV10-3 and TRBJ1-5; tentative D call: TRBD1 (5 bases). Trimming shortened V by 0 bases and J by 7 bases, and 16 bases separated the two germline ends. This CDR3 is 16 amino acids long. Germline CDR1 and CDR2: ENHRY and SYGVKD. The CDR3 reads CAISESGGTQGQPQHF. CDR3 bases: TGTGCCATCAGTGAGTCGGGGGGAACGCAAGGACAGCCCCAGCATTTT.

CDR3 sequence (DNA): TGTGCCAGCACCCCGGGACAGGCCAATAATTCACCCCTCCACTTT. This translates into CASTPGQANNSPLHF. The rearrangement uses TRBV2 and TRBJ1-6; TRBD1 matches at 8 bases. CDR3 length: 15 amino acids. Germline-derived CDR1 and CDR2 are SNHLY and FYNNEI. V was clipped by 7 bases and J by 5 bases; unmatched bases: 7.

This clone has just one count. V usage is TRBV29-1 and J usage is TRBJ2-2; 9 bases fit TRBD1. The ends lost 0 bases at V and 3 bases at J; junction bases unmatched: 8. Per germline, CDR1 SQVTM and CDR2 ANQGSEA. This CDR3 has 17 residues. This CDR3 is CSVEDEDRGEDTGELFF. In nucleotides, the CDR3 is TGCAGCGTTGAAGATGAGGACAGGGGAGAGGACACCGGGGAGCTGTTTTTT.

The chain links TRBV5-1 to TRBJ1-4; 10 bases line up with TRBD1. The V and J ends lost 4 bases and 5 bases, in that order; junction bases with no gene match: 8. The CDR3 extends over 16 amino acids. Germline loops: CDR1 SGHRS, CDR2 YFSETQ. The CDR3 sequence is CASSLTGTGVNEKLFF. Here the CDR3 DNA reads TGCGCCAGCAGCCTAACCGGGACAGGGGTAAATGAAAAACTGTTTTTT.

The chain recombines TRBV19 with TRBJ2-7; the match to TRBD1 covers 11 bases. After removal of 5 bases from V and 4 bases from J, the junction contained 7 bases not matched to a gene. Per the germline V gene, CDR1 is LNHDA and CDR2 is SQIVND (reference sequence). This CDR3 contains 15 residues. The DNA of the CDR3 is TGTGCCAGTAGTCTTGGACAGGGGGCTAAGTACGAGCAGTACTTC. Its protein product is CASSLGQGAKYEQYF.

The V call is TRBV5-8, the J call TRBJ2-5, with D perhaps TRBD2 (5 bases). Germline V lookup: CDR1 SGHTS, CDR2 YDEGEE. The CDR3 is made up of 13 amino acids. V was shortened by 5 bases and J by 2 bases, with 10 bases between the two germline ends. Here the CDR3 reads CASSPRDQETQYF. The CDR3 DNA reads TGTGCCAGCAGTCCCCGGGATCAAGAGACCCAGTACTTC.